This entry lists 3 T cell receptor beta chains sequenced from one sample in a study of T cell responses to AZD1222 COVID-19 vaccine. Profiled with immunoSEQ multiplex PCR; TCRdb holds only in-frame clones, not every one. In the table there are about 84,000 clones, 70% to 90% of which are singletons. This sample comprised peripheral blood, obtained 28 days after the second AZD1222 dose. These receptors were obtained from an adult who received the AZD1222 COVID-19 vaccine.

The CDR3 region has the DNA TGTGCCAGCATTGGACAGGGGGCATATAATTCACCCCTCCACTTT. Translation: CASIGQGAYNSPLHF. This chain joins TRBV2 and TRBJ1-6, with TRBD1 matching 11 bases. V shed 7 bases, J shed 4 bases, and the junction held 3 bases outside the gene matches. This CDR3 comprises 15 residues. CDR1 is SNHLY, CDR2 FYNNEI, per germline.

V gene TRBV28 combines with J gene TRBJ2-7; D gene ambiguous. V shed 5 bases and J shed 2 bases, with 10 bases lying between them. The CDR3 is 13 amino acids. Germline V gene data show CDR1 as MDHEN and CDR2 as SYDVKM. In DNA, the CDR3 is TGTGCCAGCAGTCTCCACATTACCTACGAGCAGTACTTC. Translated, it gives CASSLHITYEQYF.

The genes are TRBV4-3 and TRBJ2-2, with D unresolved. Germline V gene sequence: CDR1 LGHNA, CDR2 YSLEER. The CDR3 contains 16 residues. The V and J ends lost 0 bases and 3 bases respectively, with 11 bases between them. CDR3 in DNA: TGCGCCAGCAGCCAAGACCTCCAGGCATACACCGGGGAGCTGTTTTTT. Amino acid sequence: CASSQDLQAYTGELFF.